This T cell receptor beta chain was captured by sequencing in a study of T cells in Graves' hyperthyroidism and ophthalmopathy. Notes on the study in general: Among thyroid clonotypes expanded above 0.001, most also appeared in blood. Stable hyperthyroidism was separated from ophthalmopathy by a model based on 13 V-J features.

Regions amplified from RNA transcripts were the TCR beta CDR3 regions. The HTBI set primed first-round TCR CDR3 RT-PCR. Using its own MiXCR run on the multiplex PCR reads, TCRdb lists one record per CDR3 protein. The sample includes almost 600,000 distinct CDR3 sequences, about 43% of them seen just once. Turning to this clonotype: Its specificity is unknown.

CDR1 and CDR2 (germline): KGHDR, SFDVKD. There are 14 residues in the CDR3. Trimming removed 2 bases at V and 6 bases at J, with 10 bases between. Input material: peripheral blood or thyroid tissue (not recorded which). The clonotype was recovered from a woman aged 18 to 35 with Graves' hyperthyroidism. The chain employs TRBV24-1 and TRBJ1-5; weak D call: TRBD1 (6 bases). The CDR3 is CATSDYGGAQPQHF. In DNA, the CDR3 is TGTGCCACCAGTGATTATGGGGGCGCTCAGCCCCAGCATTTT.